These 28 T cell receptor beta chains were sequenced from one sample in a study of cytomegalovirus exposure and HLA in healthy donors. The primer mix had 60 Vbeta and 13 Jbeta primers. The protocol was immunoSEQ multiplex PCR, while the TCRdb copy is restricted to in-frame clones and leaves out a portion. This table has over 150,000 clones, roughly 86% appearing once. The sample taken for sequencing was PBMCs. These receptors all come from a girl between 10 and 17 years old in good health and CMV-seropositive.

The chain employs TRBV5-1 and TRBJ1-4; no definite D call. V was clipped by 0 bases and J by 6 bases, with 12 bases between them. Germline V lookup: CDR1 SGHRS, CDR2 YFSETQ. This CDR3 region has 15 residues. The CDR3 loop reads CASSLALERDEKLFF. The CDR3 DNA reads TGCGCCAGCAGCTTGGCTTTGGAGCGGGATGAAAAACTGTTTTTT.

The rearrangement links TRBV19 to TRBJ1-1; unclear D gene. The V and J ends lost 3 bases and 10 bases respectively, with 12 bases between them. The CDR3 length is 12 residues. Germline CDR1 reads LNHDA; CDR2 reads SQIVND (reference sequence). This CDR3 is CASSILGSAAFF. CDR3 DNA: TGTGCCAGTAGTATCCTGGGGAGTGCAGCTTTCTTT. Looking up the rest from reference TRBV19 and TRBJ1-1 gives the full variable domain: DGGITQSPKYLFRKEGQNVTLSCEQNLNHDAMYWYRQDPGQGLRLIYYSQIVNDFQKGDIAEGYSVSREKKESFPLTVTSAQKNPTAFYLCASSILGSAAFFGQGTRLTVV.

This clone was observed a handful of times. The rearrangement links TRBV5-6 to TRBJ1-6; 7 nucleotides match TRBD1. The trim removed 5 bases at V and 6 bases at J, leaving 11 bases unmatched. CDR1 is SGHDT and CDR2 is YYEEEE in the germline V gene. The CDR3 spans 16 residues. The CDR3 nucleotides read TGTGCCAGCAGTTCCCGGACAGGTCCCTTTAATTCACCCCTCCACTTT. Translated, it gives CASSSRTGPFNSPLHF.

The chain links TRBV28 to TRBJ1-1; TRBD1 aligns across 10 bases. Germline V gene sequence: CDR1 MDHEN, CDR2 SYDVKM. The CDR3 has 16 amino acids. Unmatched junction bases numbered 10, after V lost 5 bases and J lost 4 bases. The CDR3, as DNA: TGTGCCAGCAGTCCAGACAGGGGGCTTGTTCCCACTGAAGCTTTCTTT. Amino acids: CASSPDRGLVPTEAFF.

The chain's CDR3 is CASSPTKLNTEAFF. The CDR3 coding sequence is TGTGCCAGCTCACCTACAAAATTGAACACTGAAGCTTTCTTT. This rearrangement joins TRBV18 to TRBJ1-1; D is ambiguous. V shed 3 bases and J shed 0 bases, with 8 bases lying between them. The CDR3 extends over 14 amino acids. Per germline, CDR1 KGHSH and CDR2 LQKENI. Looking up the rest from reference TRBV18 and TRBJ1-1 gives the full variable domain: NAGVMQNPRHLVRRRGQEARLRCSPMKGHSHVYWYRQLPEEGLKFMVYLQKENIIDESGMPKERFSAEFPKEGPSILRIQQVVRGDSAAYFCASSPTKLNTEAFFGQGTRLTVV.

CDR3 in amino acids: CASAETGGHYGYTF. The CDR3 DNA sequence: TGCGCCAGCGCCGAGACAGGGGGTCACTATGGCTACACCTTC. The chain uses TRBV4-1 and TRBJ1-2; TRBD1 matches at 9 bases. Trimming took 8 bases from V and 3 from J; bases not matched to a gene: 7. CDR3 size: 14 residues. Per the germline V gene, CDR1 is MGHRA and CDR2 is YSYEKL.

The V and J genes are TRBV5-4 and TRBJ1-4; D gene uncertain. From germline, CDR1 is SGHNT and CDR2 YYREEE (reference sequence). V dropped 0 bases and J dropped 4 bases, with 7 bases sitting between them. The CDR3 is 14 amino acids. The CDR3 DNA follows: TGTGCCAGCAGCTTGGGGGCGAATAATGAAAAACTGTTTTTT. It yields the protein CASSLGANNEKLFF.

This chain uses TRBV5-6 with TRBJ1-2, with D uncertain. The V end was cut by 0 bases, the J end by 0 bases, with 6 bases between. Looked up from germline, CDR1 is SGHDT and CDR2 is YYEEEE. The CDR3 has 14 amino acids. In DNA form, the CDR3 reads TGTGCCAGCAGCTTGGGCGGTACTAACTATGGCTACACCTTC. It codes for CASSLGGTNYGYTF.

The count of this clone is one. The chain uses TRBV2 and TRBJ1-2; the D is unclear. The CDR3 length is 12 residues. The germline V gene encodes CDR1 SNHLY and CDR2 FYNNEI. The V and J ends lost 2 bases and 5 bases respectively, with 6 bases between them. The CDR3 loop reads CASSERLYGYTF. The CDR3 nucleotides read TGTGCCAGCAGTGAAAGACTATATGGCTACACCTTC.

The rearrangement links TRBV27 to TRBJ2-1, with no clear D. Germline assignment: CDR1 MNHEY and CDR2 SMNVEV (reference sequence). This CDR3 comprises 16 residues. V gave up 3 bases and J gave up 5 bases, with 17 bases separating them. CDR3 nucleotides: TGTGCCAGCAGTTTCGGTTGGCAGGTGTCCAACAATGAGCAGTTCTTC. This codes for CASSFGWQVSNNEQFF.

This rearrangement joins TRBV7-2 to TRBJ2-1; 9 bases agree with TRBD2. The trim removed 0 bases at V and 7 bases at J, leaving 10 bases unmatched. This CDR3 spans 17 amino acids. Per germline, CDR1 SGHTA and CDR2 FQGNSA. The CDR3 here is CASSLATRAGGLNEQFF. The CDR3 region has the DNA TGTGCCAGCAGCTTAGCGACTAGGGCGGGGGGGCTGAATGAGCAGTTCTTC.

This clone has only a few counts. CDR3 residues: CASSVIQGNTEAFF. In DNA, the CDR3 is TGTGCCAGCAGCGTTATACAGGGGAACACTGAAGCTTTCTTT. The chain carries TRBV9 and TRBJ1-1; D may be TRBD1 (6 bases). CDR3 size: 14 residues. Germline loops: CDR1 SGDLS, CDR2 YYNGEE. V lost 2 bases and J lost 1, with 9 bases in between.

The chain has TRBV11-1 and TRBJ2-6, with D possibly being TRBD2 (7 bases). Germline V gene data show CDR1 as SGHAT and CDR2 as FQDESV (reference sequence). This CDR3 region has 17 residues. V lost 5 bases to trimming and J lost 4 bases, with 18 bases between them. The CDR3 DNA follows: TGTGCCAGCAGCCTCCTGGGGGGGGCAGAGGGGGCCAACGTCCTGACTTTC. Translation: CASSLLGGAEGANVLTF.

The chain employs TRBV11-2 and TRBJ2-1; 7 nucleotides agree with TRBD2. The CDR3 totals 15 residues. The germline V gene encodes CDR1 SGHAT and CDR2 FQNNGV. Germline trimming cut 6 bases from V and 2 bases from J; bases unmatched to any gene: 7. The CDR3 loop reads CASRSWGGTYNEQFF. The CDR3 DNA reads TGTGCCAGCAGGTCGTGGGGGGGGACCTACAATGAGCAGTTCTTC. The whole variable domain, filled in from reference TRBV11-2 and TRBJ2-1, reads EAGVAQSPRYKIIEKRQSVAFWCNPISGHATLYWYQQILGQGPKLLIQFQNNGVVDDSQLPKDRFSAERLKGVDSTLKIQPAKLEDSAVYLCASRSWGGTYNEQFFGPGTRLTVL.

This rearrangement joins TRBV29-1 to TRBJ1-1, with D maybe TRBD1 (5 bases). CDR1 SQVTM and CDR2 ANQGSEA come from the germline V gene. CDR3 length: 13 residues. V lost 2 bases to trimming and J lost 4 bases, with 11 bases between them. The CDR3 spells CSVEPRQGTEAFF. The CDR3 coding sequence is TGCAGCGTTGAACCCCGGCAGGGCACTGAAGCTTTCTTT.

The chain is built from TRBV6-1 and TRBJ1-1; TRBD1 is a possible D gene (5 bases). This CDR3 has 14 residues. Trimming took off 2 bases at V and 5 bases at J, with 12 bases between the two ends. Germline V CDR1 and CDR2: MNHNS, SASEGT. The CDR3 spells CASSESYGGTEAFF. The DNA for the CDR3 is TGTGCCAGCAGTGAAAGCTATGGGGGGACTGAAGCTTTCTTT.

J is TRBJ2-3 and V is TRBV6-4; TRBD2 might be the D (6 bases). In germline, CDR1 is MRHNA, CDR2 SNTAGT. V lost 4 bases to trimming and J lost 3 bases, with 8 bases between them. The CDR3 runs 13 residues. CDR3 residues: CASSVEGTDTQYF. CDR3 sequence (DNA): TGTGCCAGCAGTGTGGAGGGAACAGATACGCAGTATTTT.

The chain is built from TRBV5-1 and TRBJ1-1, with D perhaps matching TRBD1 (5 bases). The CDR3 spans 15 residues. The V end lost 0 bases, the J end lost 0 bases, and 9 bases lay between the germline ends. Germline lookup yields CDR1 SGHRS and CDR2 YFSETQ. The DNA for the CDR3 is TGCGCCAGCAGCTTGGCGCGGGGGGTGAACACTGAAGCTTTCTTT. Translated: CASSLARGVNTEAFF. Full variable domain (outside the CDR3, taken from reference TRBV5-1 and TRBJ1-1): KAGVTQTPRYLIKTRGQQVTLSCSPISGHRSVSWYQQTPGQGLQFLFEYFSETQRNKGNFPGRFSGRQFSNSRSEMNVSTLELGDSALYLCASSLARGVNTEAFFGQGTRLTVV.

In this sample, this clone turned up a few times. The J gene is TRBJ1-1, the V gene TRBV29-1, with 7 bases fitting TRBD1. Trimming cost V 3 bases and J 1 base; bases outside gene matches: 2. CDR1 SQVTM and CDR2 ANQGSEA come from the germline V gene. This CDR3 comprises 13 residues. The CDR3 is CSVDGTANTEAFF. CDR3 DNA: TGCAGCGTTGATGGGACAGCGAACACTGAAGCTTTCTTT.

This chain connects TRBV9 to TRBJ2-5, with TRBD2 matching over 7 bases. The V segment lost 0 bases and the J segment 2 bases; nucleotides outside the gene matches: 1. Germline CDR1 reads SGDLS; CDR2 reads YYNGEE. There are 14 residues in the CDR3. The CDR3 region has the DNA TGTGCCAGCAGCGTAGGGGGGGGGCAAGAGACCCAGTACTTC. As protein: CASSVGGGQETQYF.

The CDR3 here is CASSEALLGSWQPQHF. In DNA, the CDR3 is TGTGCCAGCAGTGAAGCGCTTCTAGGTTCCTGGCAGCCCCAGCATTTT. The chain carries TRBV6-1 and TRBJ1-5; D gene ambiguous. Germline CDR1 reads MNHNS; CDR2 reads SASEGT. This CDR3 region has 16 residues. Trimming stripped 0 bases from V and 7 bases from J, with 16 bases between.

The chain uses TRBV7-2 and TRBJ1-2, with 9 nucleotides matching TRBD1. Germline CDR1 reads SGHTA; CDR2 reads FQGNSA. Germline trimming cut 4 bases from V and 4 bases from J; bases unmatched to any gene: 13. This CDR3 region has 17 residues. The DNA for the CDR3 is TGTGCCAGCAGCTCCTCACGTTACAGGGGGCTGGTCTATGGCTACACCTTC. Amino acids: CASSSSRYRGLVYGYTF. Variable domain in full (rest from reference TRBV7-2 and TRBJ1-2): GAGVSQSPSNKVTEKGKDVELRCDPISGHTALYWYRQSLGQGLEFLIYFQGNSAPDKSGLPSDRFSAERTGGSVSTLTIQRTQQEDSAVYLCASSSSRYRGLVYGYTFGSGTRLTVV.

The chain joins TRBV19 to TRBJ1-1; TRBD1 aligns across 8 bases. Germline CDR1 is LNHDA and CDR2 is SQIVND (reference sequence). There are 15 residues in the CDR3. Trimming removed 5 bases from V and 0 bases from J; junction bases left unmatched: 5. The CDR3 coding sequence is TGTGCCAGTAGTGTTAAGACAGGGGTGAACACTGAAGCTTTCTTT. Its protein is CASSVKTGVNTEAFF.

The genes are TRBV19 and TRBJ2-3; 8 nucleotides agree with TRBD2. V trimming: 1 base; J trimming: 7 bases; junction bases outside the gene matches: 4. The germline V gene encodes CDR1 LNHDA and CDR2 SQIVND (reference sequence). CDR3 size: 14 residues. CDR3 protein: CASSIVGGAYTQYF. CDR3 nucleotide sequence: TGTGCCAGTAGTATAGTCGGGGGGGCATATACGCAGTATTTT. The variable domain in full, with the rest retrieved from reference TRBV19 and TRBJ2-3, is DGGITQSPKYLFRKEGQNVTLSCEQNLNHDAMYWYRQDPGQGLRLIYYSQIVNDFQKGDIAEGYSVSREKKESFPLTVTSAQKNPTAFYLCASSIVGGAYTQYFGPGTRLTVL.

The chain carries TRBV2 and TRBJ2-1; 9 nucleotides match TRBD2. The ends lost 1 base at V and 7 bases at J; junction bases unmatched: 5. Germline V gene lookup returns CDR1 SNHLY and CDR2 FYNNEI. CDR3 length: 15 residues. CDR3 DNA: TGTGCCAGCAGTGAAGAATGGCGGGGGGGGAATGAGCAGTTCTTC. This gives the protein CASSEEWRGGNEQFF.

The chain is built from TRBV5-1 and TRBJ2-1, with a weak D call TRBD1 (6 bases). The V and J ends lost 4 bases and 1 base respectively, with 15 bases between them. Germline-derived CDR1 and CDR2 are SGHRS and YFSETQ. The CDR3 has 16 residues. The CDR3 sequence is CASSPDRFGSYNEQFF. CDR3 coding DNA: TGCGCCAGCAGCCCCGACAGGTTTGGATCCTACAATGAGCAGTTCTTC.

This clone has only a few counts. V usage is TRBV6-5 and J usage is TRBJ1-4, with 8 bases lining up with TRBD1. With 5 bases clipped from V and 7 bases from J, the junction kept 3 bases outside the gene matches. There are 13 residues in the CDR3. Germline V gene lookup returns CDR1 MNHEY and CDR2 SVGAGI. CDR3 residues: CASSRQGSEKLFF. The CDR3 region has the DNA TGTGCCAGCAGTAGACAGGGGTCTGAAAAACTGTTTTTT.

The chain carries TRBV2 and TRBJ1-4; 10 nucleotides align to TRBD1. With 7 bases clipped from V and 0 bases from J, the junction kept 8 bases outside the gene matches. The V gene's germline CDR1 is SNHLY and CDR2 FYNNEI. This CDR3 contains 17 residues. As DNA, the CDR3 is TGTGCCAGCAACGGGGACAGGGGCCCTGCAACTAATGAAAAACTGTTTTTT. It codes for CASNGDRGPATNEKLFF.